The clone carrying this T cell receptor beta chain was picked up a small number of times. The antigen remains undetermined. Trimming stripped 0 bases from V and 3 bases from J, with 12 bases between. The CDR3 covers 16 residues. CDR1 SEHNR and CDR2 FQNEAQ come from the germline V gene (reference sequence). The data stem from a study of T cell repertoires in cytomegalovirus infection. Across the whole study: A matching HLA type, together with CMV infection, was signaled by public TCR beta signatures. Study results and limitations: Across the ex vivo response, the dominant clonotypes were HLA-C-restricted CMV-specific TCR beta clonotypes.

TCRdb analysed the reads with MiXCR anew, one entry per CDR3 protein. The sample has approximately 73,000 distinct CDR3 sequences, around 37% seen once. The clonotype was recovered from a human donor in good health (CMV status not recorded). Some clones in this sample may be carry-over from other donors' samples. The V and J genes are TRBV7-9 and TRBJ2-1; D gene ambiguous. Sample: CD8+ T cells from cultured PBMCs, taken from culture after CMV antigen stimulation. The CDR3 DNA reads as TGTGCCAGCAGCTTAGCGCTCCGGGTTGACTACAATGAGCAGTTCTTC. Encoded protein: CASSLALRVDYNEQFF.